Listed here are 7 T cell receptor beta chains from one sample, sequenced in a study of blood T cell repertoires in COVID-19. The repertoire was sequenced with immunoSEQ multiplex PCR; TCRdb's copy has only in-frame clones and lacks some. The table lists hundreds of thousands of clones, approximately 86% of them singletons. The sequenced sample was PBMCs or T cells enriched from blood (not recorded which). These receptor sequences come from a woman in her 50s who had recovered from COVID-19.

The chain couples TRBV5-4 to TRBJ2-6, with TRBD2 as a possible D gene (5 bases). CDR1 and CDR2 (germline): SGHNT, YYREEE (reference sequence). This CDR3 has 20 residues. Trimming cost V 6 bases and J 4 bases, with 29 bases left between them. The CDR3 spells CASTSALRGPRARGANVLTF. The CDR3 DNA follows: TGTGCCAGCACCAGCGCCCTCCGGGGTCCCCGAGCTCGAGGGGCCAACGTCCTGACTTTC.

This clone was seen just once. At one end, the junction sequence differs from germline, possibly due to a read error. V and J are TRBV4-1 and TRBJ2-3; the D gene is possibly TRBD2 (6 bases). This CDR3 is 17 amino acids long. Looked up from germline, CDR1 is MGHRA and CDR2 is YSYEKL. The CDR3 spells CASSQAGVGTGTNTQYF. The CDR3 coding sequence is TGCGCCAGCAGCCAAGCGGGAGTAGGGACCGGCACAAATACGCAGTATTTT.

This clone has only a few counts. The chain has TRBV5-6 and TRBJ1-2, with a possible D match to TRBD1 (6 bases). Trimming removed 0 bases at V and 8 bases at J, with 14 bases between. The CDR3 consists of 14 residues. Germline V CDR1 and CDR2: SGHDT, YYEEEE. The CDR3 DNA is TGTGCCAGCAGCTTGGATACAGGGCGGTGGGGCTACACCTTC. As protein: CASSLDTGRWGYTF.

A single count supports this clone. The chain employs TRBV15 and TRBJ2-7; 13 bases align to TRBD2. The CDR3 runs 15 residues. Germline trimming cut 4 bases from V and 5 bases from J; bases unmatched to any gene: 5. Germline-derived CDR1 and CDR2 are LNHNV and YYDKDF (reference sequence). The CDR3 reads CATSKLAGGANEQYF. The CDR3 DNA reads as TGTGCCACCAGCAAACTAGCGGGAGGGGCCAACGAGCAGTACTTC.

The chain links TRBV27 to TRBJ1-3, with 9 bases matching TRBD1. In germline, CDR1 is MNHEY, CDR2 SMNVEV (reference sequence). V lost 4 bases to trimming and J lost 0 bases; unmatched junction nucleotides: 4. The CDR3 covers 16 residues. The CDR3 protein is CASSSRDRVSGNTIYF. The CDR3 DNA follows: TGTGCCAGCAGTTCTCGGGACAGGGTCTCTGGAAACACCATATATTTT.

The CDR3 bases are TGTGCCAGCAGCCAGGGAGGCGCCGCGAGTTCCTACGAGCAGTACTTC. Its protein product is CASSQGGAASSYEQYF. The V call is TRBV28, the J call TRBJ2-7; D may be TRBD2 (6 bases). The CDR3 sequence is 16 residues long. V shed 6 bases and J shed 1 base, with 19 bases lying between them. Germline V gene lookup returns CDR1 MDHEN and CDR2 SYDVKM.

The V call is TRBV3-1 (or the pseudogene TRBV3-2), the J call TRBJ1-5; TRBD1 matches at 7 bases. CDR1 is LGHDT and CDR2 is YNNKEL in the germline V gene (reference sequence). With 4 bases clipped from V and 7 bases from J, the junction kept 4 bases outside the gene matches. This CDR3 comprises 13 residues. The CDR3 protein is CASSPTGNQPQHF. CDR3 DNA: TGTGCCAGCAGCCCGACAGGGAACCAGCCCCAGCATTTT.